Below, one TCR beta chain is given with its context. The specificity of this receptor is unknown. No base qualities exist here, and no much larger clone lies one base off it. The library was obtained by the immunoSEQ multiplex PCR assay. This is the immuneACCESS table as TCRdb keeps it, with only in-frame sequences that have V and J called. A part of the clones is gone; compared with another copy, unresolved V genes explain less than half, and the rest is unexplained. The table for this sample lists more than 65,000 clones; roughly 89% of them were counted only once. Roughly 0.4% of the sample rests with the top ten. This entry comes from a study of technical replicates of blood from a few donors (dated by TCRdb to 2016 to 2017). From a lookup of the germline V gene (reference sequence), CDR1 and CDR2 are MNHEY and SMNVEV. From the cysteine up to the phenylalanine, the CDR3 has a length of 14 residues. Of the read, only the CDR3 DNA is kept; its 42 bases are in frame from base 1. The junction shows trimming of 6 bases on V and 10 bases on J, and the gene matches do not reach 9 bases of it.

The chain is encoded by TRBV27 joined to TRBJ1-2, and 12 junction bases match TRBD1. This TCR was sampled from a human donor in good health. Sequencing was performed on T cells isolated from PBMCs. The DNA sequence is TGTGCCAGCAGATCGGGACAGGGGGCGATCTACTACACCTTC. Its protein is CASRSGQGAIYYTF.